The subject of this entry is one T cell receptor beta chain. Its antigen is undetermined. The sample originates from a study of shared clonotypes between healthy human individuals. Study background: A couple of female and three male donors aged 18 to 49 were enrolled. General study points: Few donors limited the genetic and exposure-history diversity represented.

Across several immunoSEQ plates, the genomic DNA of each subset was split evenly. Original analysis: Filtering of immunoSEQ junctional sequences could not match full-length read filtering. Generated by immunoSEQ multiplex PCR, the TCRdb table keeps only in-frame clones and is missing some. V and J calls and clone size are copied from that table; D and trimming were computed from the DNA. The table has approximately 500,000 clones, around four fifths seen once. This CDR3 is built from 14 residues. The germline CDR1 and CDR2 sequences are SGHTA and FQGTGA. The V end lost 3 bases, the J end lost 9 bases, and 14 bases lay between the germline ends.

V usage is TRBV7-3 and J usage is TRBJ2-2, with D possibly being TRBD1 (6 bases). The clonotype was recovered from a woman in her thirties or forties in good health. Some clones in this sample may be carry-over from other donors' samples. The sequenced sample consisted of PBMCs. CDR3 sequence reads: CASSFGPQGRELFF. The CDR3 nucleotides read TGTGCCAGCAGCTTTGGCCCACAGGGCAGGGAGCTGTTTTTT.